This T cell receptor (beta chain) emerged from a study of blood T cell repertoires in COVID-19. At the level of the study: The United States, Italy and Spain supplied acute and convalescent COVID-19 samples. PBMCs, B-cell-depleted T cells, or T cells were the source of the cDNA or gDNA that made up the material.

Per the original methods: Counts of nucleated cells, estimated from reference gene primer amplification, were obtained. TCRdb's copy holds only in-frame clones and misses some; the assay was immunoSEQ multiplex PCR. The DNA was the basis for D and trimming; V, J and clone size are from that table. The sample shows around 190,000 clones, 89% of them seen only once. CDR3 length equals 13 residues. The V gene's germline CDR1 is MGHRA and CDR2 YSYEKL. V was pared by 2 bases and J by 5 bases, with 1 base of the junction left unmatched. The chain carries TRBV4-1 and TRBJ1-1; 8 nucleotides match TRBD1. The sequence came from a man younger than 35 who had recovered from COVID-19. The sample taken for sequencing was peripheral blood. The DNA for the CDR3 is TGCGCCAGCAGCCAAAGGACAGGGACTGAAGCTTTCTTT. Protein sequence: CASSQRTGTEAFF.